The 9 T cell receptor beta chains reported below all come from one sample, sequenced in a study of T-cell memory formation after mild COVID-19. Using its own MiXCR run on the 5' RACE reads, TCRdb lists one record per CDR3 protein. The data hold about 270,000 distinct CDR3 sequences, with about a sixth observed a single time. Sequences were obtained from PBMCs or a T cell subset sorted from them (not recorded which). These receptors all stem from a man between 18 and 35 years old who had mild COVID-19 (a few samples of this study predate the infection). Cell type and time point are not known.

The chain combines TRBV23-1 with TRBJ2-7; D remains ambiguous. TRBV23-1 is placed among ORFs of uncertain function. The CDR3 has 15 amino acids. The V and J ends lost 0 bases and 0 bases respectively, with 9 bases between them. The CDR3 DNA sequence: TGCGCCAGCAGTCAATCGCCACATAGCTCCTACGAGCAGTACGTC. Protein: CASSQSPHSSYEQYV.

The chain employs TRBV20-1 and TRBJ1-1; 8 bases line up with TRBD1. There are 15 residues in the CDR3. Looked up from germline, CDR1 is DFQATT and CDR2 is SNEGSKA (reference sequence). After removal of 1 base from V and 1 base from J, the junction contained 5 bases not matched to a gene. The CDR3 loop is CSARVSDRENTEAFF. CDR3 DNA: TGCAGTGCTAGAGTATCGGACAGGGAGAACACTGAAGCTTTCTTT.

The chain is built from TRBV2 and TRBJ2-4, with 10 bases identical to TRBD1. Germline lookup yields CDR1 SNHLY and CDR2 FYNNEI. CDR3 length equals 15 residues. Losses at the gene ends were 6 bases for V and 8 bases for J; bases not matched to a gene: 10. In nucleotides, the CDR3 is TGTGCCAGCAGCGACCCTGGGACAGGGGAACACATTCAGTACTTC. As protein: CASSDPGTGEHIQYF.

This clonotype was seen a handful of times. The CDR3 DNA follows: TGTGCCAGCAGTAGACAATCCCGTGCCAGCTGGATTCAGTACTTC. Encoded protein: CASSRQSRASWIQYF. The chain has TRBV6-1 and TRBJ2-4; no firm D call. CDR3 length equals 15 residues. Trimming removed 5 bases from V and 10 bases from J, with 21 bases in between. Germline CDR1 reads MNHNS; CDR2 reads SASEGT.

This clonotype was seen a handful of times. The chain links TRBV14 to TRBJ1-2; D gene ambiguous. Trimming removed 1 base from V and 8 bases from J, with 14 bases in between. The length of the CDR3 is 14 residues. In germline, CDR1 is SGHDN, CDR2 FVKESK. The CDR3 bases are TGTGCCAGCAGCCAAGGATCCTTTCCAGCGGGCTACACCTTC. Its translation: CASSQGSFPAGYTF.

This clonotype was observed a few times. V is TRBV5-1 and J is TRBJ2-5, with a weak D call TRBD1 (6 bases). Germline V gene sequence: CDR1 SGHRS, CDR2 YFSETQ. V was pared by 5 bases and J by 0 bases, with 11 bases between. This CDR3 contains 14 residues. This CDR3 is CASSSDRHQETQYF. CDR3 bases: TGCGCCAGCAGTTCTGACAGGCACCAAGAGACCCAGTACTTC.

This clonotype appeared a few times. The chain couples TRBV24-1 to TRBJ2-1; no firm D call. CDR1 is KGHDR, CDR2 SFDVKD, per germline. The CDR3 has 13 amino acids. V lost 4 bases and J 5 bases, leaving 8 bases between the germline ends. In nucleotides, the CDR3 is TGTGCCACCAGTGACGTCTTCAACAATGAGCAGTTCTTC. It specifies CATSDVFNNEQFF.

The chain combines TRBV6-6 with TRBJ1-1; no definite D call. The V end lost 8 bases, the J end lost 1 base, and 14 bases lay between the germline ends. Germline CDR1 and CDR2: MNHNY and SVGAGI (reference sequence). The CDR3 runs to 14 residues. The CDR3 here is CASLNKGWNTEAFF. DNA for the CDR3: TGTGCCAGCCTAAACAAGGGATGGAACACTGAAGCTTTCTTT.

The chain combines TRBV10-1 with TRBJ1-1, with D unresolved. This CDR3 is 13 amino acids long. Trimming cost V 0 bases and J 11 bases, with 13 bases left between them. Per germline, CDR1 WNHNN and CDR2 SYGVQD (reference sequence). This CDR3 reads CASSESITRRAFF. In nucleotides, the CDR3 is TGCGCCAGCAGTGAGTCGATTACGCGGAGGGCTTTCTTT.